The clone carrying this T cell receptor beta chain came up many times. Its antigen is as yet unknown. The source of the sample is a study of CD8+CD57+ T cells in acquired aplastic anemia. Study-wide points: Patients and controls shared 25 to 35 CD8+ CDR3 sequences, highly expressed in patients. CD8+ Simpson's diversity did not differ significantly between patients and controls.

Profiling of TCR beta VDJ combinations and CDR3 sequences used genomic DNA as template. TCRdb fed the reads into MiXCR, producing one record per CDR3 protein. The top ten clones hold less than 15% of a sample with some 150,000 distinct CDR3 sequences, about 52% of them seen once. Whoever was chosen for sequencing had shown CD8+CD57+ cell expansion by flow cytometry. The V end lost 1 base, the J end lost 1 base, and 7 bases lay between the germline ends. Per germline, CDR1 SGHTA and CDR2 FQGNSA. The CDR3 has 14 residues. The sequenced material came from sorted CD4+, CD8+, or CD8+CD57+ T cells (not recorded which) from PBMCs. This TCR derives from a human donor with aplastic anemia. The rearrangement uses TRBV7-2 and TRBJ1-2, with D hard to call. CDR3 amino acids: CASSLVNSNYGYTF. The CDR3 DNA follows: TGTGCCAGCAGCTTAGTTAACAGTAACTATGGCTACACCTTC.